These 14 T cell receptor beta chains originate from one sample sequenced in a study of control samples from healthy donors and cancer patients. Repertoires were generated with immunoSEQ multiplex PCR, while TCRdb's copy carries only in-frame clones and drops some. Among around 110,000 clones listed, about 94% were seen once. Sequencing was performed on blood. The receptor set was obtained from a man between 25 and 39 years old in good health.

The rearrangement uses TRBV21-1 and TRBJ2-7; TRBD2, as called in the table, went unchecked against the DNA. TRBV21-1 is a known pseudogene. There are 17 residues in the CDR3. DNA of the CDR3: TGTGCCAGCAGCGAGTTCGCTAGCGGGGGGAAGGGCTACGAGCAGTACGTC. Amino acids: CASSEFASGGKGYEQYV.

The V and J genes are TRBV10-3 and TRBJ1-1, with a possible D match to TRBD1 (5 bases). The CDR3 is 14 residues long. Trimming pared 6 bases from V and 2 bases from J, leaving 13 bases between. CDR1 and CDR2 (germline): ENHRY, SYGVKD. The CDR3 loop reads CAISLRDGNTEAFF. DNA of the CDR3: TGTGCCATCAGCCTACGGGACGGAAACACTGAAGCTTTCTTT.

The rearrangement joins TRBV12-5 to TRBJ2-5; 10 bases are a match to TRBD2. This CDR3 comprises 17 residues. The ends lost 1 base at V and 2 bases at J; junction bases unmatched: 7. The germline CDR1 and CDR2 sequences are LGHNT and FRNRAP. CDR3 protein: CASGLAELAGPQETQYF. The CDR3 DNA is TGTGCTAGTGGTTTGGCCGAACTAGCGGGGCCTCAAGAGACCCAGTACTTC.

V gene TRBV5-6 combines with J gene TRBJ2-5; D uncertain. CDR3 length: 14 residues. V was clipped by 0 bases and J by 1 base, with 7 bases between them. Germline-derived CDR1 and CDR2 are SGHDT and YYEEEE. The CDR3 here is CASSLGRLQETQYF. For the CDR3, the DNA is TGTGCCAGCAGCTTGGGCAGGCTCCAAGAGACCCAGTACTTC.

This clone was seen just once. The CDR3 DNA reads TGTGCCAGCAGTTTTTCTTGGGGGTCGGGAGAGACCCAGTACTTC. It specifies CASSFSWGSGETQYF. This rearrangement joins TRBV27 to TRBJ2-5; possibly TRBD1 or TRBD2 for D (5 bases each). V gave up 3 bases and J gave up 4 bases, with 15 bases separating them. CDR1 and CDR2 (germline): MNHEY, SMNVEV (reference sequence). This CDR3 has 15 amino acids.

In regard to this clone: This CDR3 is also generated by other DNA sequences in the sample. The chain joins TRBV2 to TRBJ2-3; D is undetermined. Germline V gene sequence: CDR1 SNHLY, CDR2 FYNNEI. V dropped 4 bases and J dropped 2 bases, with 4 bases sitting between them. There are 12 residues in the CDR3. This chain's CDR3 is CASSGITDTQYF. The CDR3 DNA reads as TGTGCCAGCAGTGGCATCACAGATACGCAGTATTTT.

The genes are TRBV7-9 and TRBJ1-1; TRBD1 aligns across 10 bases. With 5 bases clipped from V and 5 bases from J, the junction kept 5 bases outside the gene matches. The CDR3 sequence is 14 residues long. Germline CDR1 reads SEHNR; CDR2 reads FQNEAQ (reference sequence). In DNA, the CDR3 is TGTGCCAGCAGCCAAGGACAGGGGGGAACTGAAGCTTTCTTT. Translating it yields CASSQGQGGTEAFF.

This clone was counted a single time. V gene TRBV13 combines with J gene TRBJ2-2; possible D gene TRBD2, 7 bases. V lost 5 bases and J lost 0, with 13 bases in between. The germline gives CDR1 PRHDT, CDR2 FYEKMQ (reference sequence). This CDR3 contains 16 residues. The CDR3 DNA follows: TGTGCCAGCAGCCGGCGGGGGCCGTCGAACACCGGGGAGCTGTTTTTT. Its translation: CASSRRGPSNTGELFF.

This clone was recorded a few times. This chain joins TRBV9 and TRBJ2-2; 7 nucleotides align to TRBD2. The CDR3 spans 13 residues. Trimming took 3 bases from V and 5 from J; bases not matched to a gene: 1. CDR1 is SGDLS, CDR2 YYNGEE, per germline. CDR3 amino acids: CASSAGRTGELFF. Written as DNA, the CDR3 is TGTGCCAGCAGCGCCGGGAGGACCGGGGAGCTGTTTTTT.

The rearrangement joins TRBV5-1 to TRBJ1-1; D may be TRBD1 (5 bases). Deletions cut 0 bases from V and 4 bases from J, with 10 bases between. The V gene's germline CDR1 is SGHRS and CDR2 YFSETQ. The CDR3 contains 14 residues. The DNA for the CDR3 is TGCGCCAGCAGCTTGGGACAGCTGGGCACTGAAGCTTTCTTT. Protein product: CASSLGQLGTEAFF.

The V call is TRBV2, the J call TRBJ2-7; 8 bases are a match to TRBD1. The CDR3 runs to 15 residues. Trimming at V came to 4 bases and at J to 2 bases, leaving 7 bases not matched to a gene. Germline V gives CDR1 SNHLY, CDR2 FYNNEI. CDR3: CASSVEQGVTYEQYV. The CDR3 region has the DNA TGTGCCAGCAGTGTGGAACAGGGGGTAACCTACGAGCAGTACGTC.

In its sample, this clone was seen a few times. The V gene is TRBV4-2, the J gene TRBJ2-3; 8 bases are shared with TRBD1. The V gene end was trimmed by 0 bases and the J gene end by 6 bases; junction bases not matched to a gene: 8. The CDR3 totals 16 residues. Germline values: CDR1 LGHNA, CDR2 YNFKEQ. The CDR3 DNA is TGTGCCAGCAGCCAAGAAGATGGACAGGGTGCCGATACGCAGTATTTT. This translates into CASSQEDGQGADTQYF.

Written as DNA, the CDR3 is TGTGCCAGCAGTGCCGACCGGGACAGGGAGGATGGCTACACCTTC. Protein product: CASSADRDREDGYTF. The gene calls are TRBV25-1 and TRBJ1-2; 9 positions agree with TRBD1. V lost 4 bases, J lost 6 bases, and 9 bases stayed unmatched. From germline, CDR1 is MGHDK and CDR2 SYGVNS. The CDR3 totals 15 residues.

Notes on this clone: An end of the junction differs from the germline gene, which may be a read error. V gene TRBV12-3 or TRBV12-4 combines with J gene TRBJ1-2; D is unresolved. The CDR3 has 11 amino acids. CDR3: CASSQEGPPSF. The CDR3 DNA reads TGTGCCAGCAGCCAGGAAGGGCCCCCATCCTTC.